This passage covers 25 T cell receptor beta chains from one sample sequenced in a study of spatial heterogeneity in lung cancer. The time point was: sample taken at primary tumor resection. Unsorted whole RNA of tumor, nontumor lung or frozen PBMC was sequenced. Using its own MiXCR run on the 5' RACE reads, TCRdb lists one record per CDR3 protein. The data show about 85,000 distinct CDR3 sequences, approximately 18% seen once. Sequences were derived from PBMCs, sampled at surgery. The source of these receptors is a male donor with early-stage non-small cell lung cancer.

The table lists this clonotype with a count of one. The chain employs TRBV30 and TRBJ2-1; D possibly corresponds to TRBD2 (5 bases). V was clipped by 3 bases and J by 5 bases, with 14 bases between them. Germline values: CDR1 GTSNPN, CDR2 SVGIG (reference sequence). The CDR3 runs 14 residues. The CDR3 nucleotides are TGTGCCTGGAGATCCCCCGGGGTTAACAATGAGCAGTTCTTC. It encodes CAWRSPGVNNEQFF.

This clonotype has a handful of counts. The rearrangement uses TRBV4-3 and TRBJ1-1; perhaps TRBD1 as D (5 bases). The CDR3 consists of 13 residues. CDR1 and CDR2 (germline): LGHNA, YSLEER. Trimming cost V 4 bases and J 10 bases, with 16 bases left between them. CDR3 protein: CASSPNYRQRAFF. CDR3 DNA sequence: TGCGCCAGCAGCCCCAACTATAGACAGAGAGCTTTCTTT.

V is TRBV25-1 and J is TRBJ2-3, with D uncertain. The length of the CDR3 is 14 residues. CDR1 is MGHDK, CDR2 SYGVNS, per germline. Trimming took 5 bases from V and 4 from J, leaving 13 bases between them. CDR3 nucleotide sequence: TGTGCCAGCAGTCCCCCCCGGAGCCCAGATACGCAGTATTTT. Its protein is CASSPPRSPDTQYF.

This chain connects TRBV28 to TRBJ1-2; D is unclear. CDR3 size: 13 residues. V dropped 5 bases and J dropped 7 bases, with 14 bases sitting between them. The germline V gene has CDR1 MDHEN and CDR2 SYDVKM. DNA of the CDR3: TGTGCCAGCAGTCCCCCTCGAAGCGGTGGCTACACCTTC. Its translation: CASSPPRSGGYTF.

This chain connects TRBV20-1 to TRBJ1-1, with D unresolved. Germline CDR1 DFQATT, CDR2 SNEGSKA (reference sequence). V lost 0 bases and J lost 4, with 15 bases in between. The CDR3 has 15 residues. The DNA of the CDR3 is TGCAGTGCTAGAGATAGCGGAGGGTTTGGCACTGAAGCTTTCTTT. Amino acids: CSARDSGGFGTEAFF.

In its sample, this clonotype was seen a few times. The chain has TRBV24-1 and TRBJ2-5; perhaps TRBD2 as D (6 bases). CDR3 length equals 14 residues. CDR1 and CDR2 (germline): KGHDR, SFDVKD. V was clipped by 4 bases and J by 2 bases, with 10 bases between them. The CDR3 loop reads CATSDPGLQETQYF. The CDR3 bases are TGTGCCACCAGTGACCCGGGACTGCAAGAGACCCAGTACTTC.

This clonotype has a count of ten or more. V usage is TRBV5-1 and J usage is TRBJ2-1; either TRBD1 or TRBD2 may fit D (6 bases each). The V gene lost 0 bases and the J gene lost 7 bases, with 17 bases spanning the gap. Germline CDR1 reads SGHRS; CDR2 reads YFSETQ. The CDR3 runs 16 residues. CDR3 residues: CASSLAGDGGGNEQFF. CDR3 DNA sequence: TGCGCCAGCAGCTTGGCCGGGGACGGAGGGGGAAATGAGCAGTTCTTC. The full variable domain, rest sourced from reference TRBV5-1 and TRBJ2-1, is KAGVTQTPRYLIKTRGQQVTLSCSPISGHRSVSWYQQTPGQGLQFLFEYFSETQRNKGNFPGRFSGRQFSNSRSEMNVSTLELGDSALYLCASSLAGDGGGNEQFFGPGTRLTVL.

This clonotype is labeled medium-sized. This chain uses TRBV10-2 with TRBJ1-5, with D possibly matching TRBD1 (6 bases). This CDR3 comprises 13 residues. Germline V gene data show CDR1 as WSHSY and CDR2 as SAAADI. With 3 bases removed from V and 6 bases from J, the gap between germline ends came to 9 bases. The CDR3 DNA reads TGCGCCAGCAGTGACAGGGGAAGTCAGCCCCAGCATTTT. It is translated as CASSDRGSQPQHF.

The rearrangement uses TRBV27 and TRBJ2-7; 7 bases align to TRBD2. CDR1 and CDR2 (germline): MNHEY, SMNVEV (reference sequence). The CDR3 totals 14 residues. V shed 3 bases and J 4 bases; nucleotides not matched to a gene: 6. The CDR3 nucleotides are TGTGCCAGCAGTTTTAGGACTAGAGGGTACGAGCAGTACTTC. This sequence encodes CASSFRTRGYEQYF.

To note about this clonotype: A much larger clone lies one base from this, so it may be a read error. This rearrangement joins TRBV28 to TRBJ2-5; D gene uncertain. V was shortened by 1 base and J by 11 bases, with 11 bases between the two germline ends. CDR3 length: 12 amino acids. In germline, CDR1 is MDHEN, CDR2 SYDVKM. The CDR3: CASSLYGPKQYF. The CDR3 DNA reads TGTGCCAGCAGTTTATACGGTCCGAAGCAGTACTTC.

Only a few counts were recorded for this clonotype. This chain uses TRBV5-1 with TRBJ2-7; D gene unclear. The germline V gene has CDR1 SGHRS and CDR2 YFSETQ. Trimming left V 4 bases short and J 9 bases short, with 17 bases between. The CDR3 is made up of 13 amino acids. The DNA of the CDR3 is TGCGCCAGCAGCGACCCTCAAATTGGCGGGCAGTACTTC. It yields the protein CASSDPQIGGQYF.

The chain links TRBV7-2 to TRBJ2-3; D is possibly TRBD1 or TRBD2 (6 bases each). Germline V lookup: CDR1 SGHTA, CDR2 FQGNSA. The V and J ends lost 5 bases and 4 bases respectively, with 13 bases between them. The CDR3 spans 14 residues. In DNA form, the CDR3 reads TGTGCCAGCAGCCGGGGGCCGGGCTCAGATACGCAGTATTTT. Protein sequence: CASSRGPGSDTQYF.

This clonotype was seen many times. The rearrangement uses TRBV27 and TRBJ2-7; 7 bases match TRBD2. The J segment lost 6 bases and the V segment lost 8 bases, leaving 10 bases of the junction unmatched. Germline loops: CDR1 MNHEY, CDR2 SMNVEV (reference sequence). This CDR3 comprises 13 residues. The CDR3 sequence: CASGATVAGEQYF. The CDR3 coding sequence is TGTGCCAGCGGAGCCACGGTAGCGGGCGAGCAGTACTTC.

This chain connects TRBV29-1 to TRBJ1-2; D uncertain. V was shortened by 0 bases and J by 8 bases, with 13 bases between the two germline ends. The CDR3 consists of 13 residues. Germline values: CDR1 SQVTM, CDR2 ANQGSEA. The CDR3 DNA is TGCAGCGTTGAAGACCCTGCGAAGGAAGGCTACACCTTC. Translated, it gives CSVEDPAKEGYTF.

The CDR3 nucleotides are TGTGCCAGCAGCCACCCTGGGCGCGCGGGAGGGCCGAATCCCAATGAGCAGTTCTTC. This gives the protein CASSHPGRAGGPNPNEQFF. This sequence joins TRBV14 and TRBJ2-1; 9 bases fit TRBD2. This CDR3 has 19 amino acids. Losses at the gene ends were 3 bases for V and 6 bases for J; bases not matched to a gene: 18. CDR1 SGHDN and CDR2 FVKESK come from the germline V gene.

This clonotype was counted between two and nine times. V is TRBV11-2 and J is TRBJ2-7, with 8 bases lining up with TRBD2. Germline assignment: CDR1 SGHAT and CDR2 FQNNGV. The CDR3 runs 14 residues. Germline trimming cut 4 bases from V and 4 bases from J; bases unmatched to any gene: 6. The CDR3 loop reads CASSSSGRLYEQYF. In DNA form, the CDR3 reads TGTGCCAGCAGCTCGAGCGGGAGACTATACGAGCAGTACTTC.

In its sample, this clonotype was seen a few times. This CDR3 fails to terminate in the conserved phenylalanine or tryptophan, so it likely reflects a read error. This rearrangement joins TRBV29-1 to TRBJ1-4; the D gene is possibly TRBD1 (5 bases). V was shortened by 5 bases and J by 7 bases, with 11 bases between the two germline ends. This CDR3 comprises 12 residues. Germline lookup yields CDR1 SQVTM and CDR2 ANQGSEA. CDR3 sequence: CSVQGRGEKLFL. The DNA for the CDR3 is TGCAGCGTTCAGGGTAGAGGTGAAAAACTGTTTCTT.

The chain employs TRBV3-1 and TRBJ1-2; D gene uncertain. With 1 base removed from V and 6 bases from J, the gap between germline ends came to 12 bases. This CDR3 has 14 residues. CDR1 is LGHDT and CDR2 is YNNKEL in the germline V gene (reference sequence). This chain's CDR3 is CASSQGLGQDGYTF. For the CDR3, the DNA is TGTGCCAGCAGCCAAGGGCTCGGGCAGGATGGCTACACCTTC. Combining the CDR3 with reference TRBV3-1 and TRBJ1-2 gives the whole variable domain DTAVSQTPKYLVTQMGNDKSIKCEQNLGHDTMYWYKQDSKKFLKIMFSYNNKELIINETVPNRFSPKSPDKAHLNLHINSLELGDSAVYFCASSQGLGQDGYTFGSGTRLTVV.

This clonotype was seen a few times. The rearrangement joins TRBV30 to TRBJ1-2; D is ambiguous. The CDR3 has 11 amino acids. V lost 3 bases and J 8 bases, leaving 10 bases between the germline ends. Germline CDR1 GTSNPN, CDR2 SVGIG (reference sequence). CDR3 region: CAWRPFAGYTF. CDR3 nucleotide sequence: TGTGCCTGGAGGCCTTTTGCGGGCTACACCTTC.

This rearrangement joins TRBV12-3 or TRBV12-4 to TRBJ2-7, with 11 nucleotides matching TRBD1. The CDR3 extends over 14 amino acids. The ends lost 7 bases at V and 7 bases at J; junction bases unmatched: 9. The CDR3 coding sequence is TGTGCCAGCACCCTGGGGACAGGGGGTTGGGAGCAGTACTTC. Translating it yields CASTLGTGGWEQYF.

The table lists this clonotype with a few counts. This sequence joins TRBV27 and TRBJ2-7; 9 nucleotides match TRBD1. The CDR3 spans 17 residues. In germline, CDR1 is MNHEY, CDR2 SMNVEV (reference sequence). V shed 3 bases and J 4 bases; nucleotides not matched to a gene: 13. The CDR3 here is CASSFQGQGPLVYEQYF. The CDR3 nucleotides read TGTGCCAGCAGTTTCCAAGGACAGGGGCCATTGGTTTACGAGCAGTACTTC.

V usage is TRBV6-9 and J usage is TRBJ2-1, with 9 bases identical to TRBD2. Germline loops: CDR1 MNHGY, CDR2 SVAAGI. Trimming at V came to 5 bases and at J to 1 base, leaving 21 bases not matched to a gene. This CDR3 has 21 amino acids. Here the CDR3 reads CASSILELREGPTHSYNEQFF. In DNA form, the CDR3 reads TGTGCCAGCAGTATACTAGAACTGCGGGAGGGCCCCACCCATTCCTACAATGAGCAGTTCTTC.

In its sample, this clonotype was seen a few times. The CDR3 sequence is CAIRPGTVNTEAFF. The CDR3 bases are TGTGCCATCAGGCCCGGGACAGTGAACACTGAAGCTTTCTTT. V and J are TRBV10-3 and TRBJ1-1, with 7 positions matching TRBD1. Germline V gives CDR1 ENHRY, CDR2 SYGVKD. The CDR3 extends over 14 amino acids. V was clipped by 6 bases and J by 0 bases; unmatched bases: 4.

The chain couples TRBV7-3 to TRBJ2-7; D perhaps matches TRBD1 (5 bases). The CDR3 is 15 residues long. V shed 1 base and J shed 2 bases, with 12 bases lying between them. The V gene's germline CDR1 is SGHTA and CDR2 FQGTGA. The CDR3 here is CASSLIAGKTYEQYF. The CDR3 bases are TGTGCCAGCAGCTTAATAGCAGGGAAGACCTACGAGCAGTACTTC.

This clonotype appeared many times. V and J are TRBV10-3 and TRBJ2-1; the D gene is possibly TRBD2 (6 bases). V was shortened by 6 bases and J by 5 bases, with 14 bases between the two germline ends. Germline values: CDR1 ENHRY, CDR2 SYGVKD. This CDR3 region has 14 residues. The DNA of the CDR3 is TGTGCCATCAGCCCGGGACTGCGAGACAATGAGCAGTTCTTC. Encoded protein: CAISPGLRDNEQFF.